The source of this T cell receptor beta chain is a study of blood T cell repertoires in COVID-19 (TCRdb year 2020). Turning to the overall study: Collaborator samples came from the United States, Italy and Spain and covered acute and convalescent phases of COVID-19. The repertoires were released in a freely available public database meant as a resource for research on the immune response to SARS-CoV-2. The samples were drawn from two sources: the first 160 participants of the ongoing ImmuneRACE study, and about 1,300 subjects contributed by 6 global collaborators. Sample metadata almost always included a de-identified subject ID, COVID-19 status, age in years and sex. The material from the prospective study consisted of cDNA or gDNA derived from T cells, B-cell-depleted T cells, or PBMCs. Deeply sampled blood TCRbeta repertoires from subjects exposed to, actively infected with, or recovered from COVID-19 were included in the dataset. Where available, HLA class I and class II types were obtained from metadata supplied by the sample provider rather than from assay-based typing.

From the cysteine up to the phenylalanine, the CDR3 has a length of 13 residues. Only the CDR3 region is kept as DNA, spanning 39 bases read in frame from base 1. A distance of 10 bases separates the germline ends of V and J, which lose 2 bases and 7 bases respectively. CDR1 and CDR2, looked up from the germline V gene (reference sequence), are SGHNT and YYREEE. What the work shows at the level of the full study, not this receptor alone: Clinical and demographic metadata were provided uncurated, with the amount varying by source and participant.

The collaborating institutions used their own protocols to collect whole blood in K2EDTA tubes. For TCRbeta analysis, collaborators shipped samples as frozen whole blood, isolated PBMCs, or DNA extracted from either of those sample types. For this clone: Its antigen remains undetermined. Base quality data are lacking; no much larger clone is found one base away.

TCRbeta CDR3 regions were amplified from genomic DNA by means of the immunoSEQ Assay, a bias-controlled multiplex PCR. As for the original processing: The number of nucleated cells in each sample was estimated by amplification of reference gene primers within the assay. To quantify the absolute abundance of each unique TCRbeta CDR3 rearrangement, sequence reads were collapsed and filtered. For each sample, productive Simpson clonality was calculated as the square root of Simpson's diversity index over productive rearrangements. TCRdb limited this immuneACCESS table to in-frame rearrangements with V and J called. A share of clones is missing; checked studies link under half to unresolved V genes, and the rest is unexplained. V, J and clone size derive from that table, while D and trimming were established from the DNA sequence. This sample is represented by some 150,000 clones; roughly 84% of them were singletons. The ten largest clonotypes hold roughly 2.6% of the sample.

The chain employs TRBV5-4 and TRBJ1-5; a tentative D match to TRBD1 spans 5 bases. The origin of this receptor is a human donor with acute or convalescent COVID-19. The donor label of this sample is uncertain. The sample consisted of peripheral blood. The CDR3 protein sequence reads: CASSFEGRQPQHF. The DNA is TGTGCCAGCAGCTTCGAGGGGAGGCAGCCCCAGCATTTT.